This T cell receptor beta chain was sequenced during a study of blood T cell repertoires in COVID-19. In the study overall: Specimens from acute and convalescent COVID-19 originated in the United States, Italy and Spain. In each case, the material was cDNA or gDNA derived from T cells, B-cell-depleted T cells, or PBMCs.

J gave up 8 bases and V 7 bases, and 7 bases lay outside the gene matches. CDR3 length: 13 residues. In the original workflow: Reference gene primer amplification yielded estimated nucleated cell counts. Some clones are missing from TCRdb's copy, which holds only in-frame ones; the method was immunoSEQ multiplex PCR. That table gives V, J and clone size, and the DNA gave D and trimming. Found here are 25,000 to 35,000 clones, about 85% of them singletons; the top ten hold under 7%. Sample: peripheral blood. The rearrangement uses TRBV12-3 or TRBV12-4 and TRBJ1-2, with TRBD1 matching 10 bases. The TCR was taken from a man aged 60 to 75 with active COVID-19. The CDR3 sequence is CASIGTGDSGYTF. In DNA, the CDR3 is TGTGCCAGCATTGGGACAGGGGATTCCGGCTACACCTTC.